This T cell receptor beta chain emerged from a study of tissue T cells after allogeneic stem cell transplantation. The CDR3 contains 15 residues. CDR1 and CDR2 (germline): LGHNA, YSYQKL. The ends were cut back, 0 bases at V and 0 bases at J, with 5 bases in the middle. Study-level findings and limits: Only a limited share of tissue TCRs appeared in blood or spleen. TCR repertoires tracked anatomic similarity, regardless of disease or transplant status.

A note on this clone: Its specificity is not known. Genes here carry mouse names. With the read ending 1 residue before the CDR3 end, the germline J gene is used to fill in that end.

Survey-depth TCRbeta CDR3 sequencing reported V/J genes and productive frequencies. Using immunoSEQ multiplex PCR, the repertoire was profiled, and TCRdb retains in-frame clones only, with some absent. This table holds tens of thousands of clones, roughly 72% found once. The sample consisted of spleen. The gene calls are TRBV2 and TRBJ1-4; the D is unclear. The origin of this receptor is a female BALB/c mouse in good health. This mouse strain has H2-d as its MHC haplotype. The sequenced part of the CDR3 DNA is TGTGCCAGCAGCCAAGACCAAATTTCCAACGAAAGATTATTT. Encoded protein: CASSQDQISNERLF. The whole CDR3 reads CASSQDQISNERLFF.